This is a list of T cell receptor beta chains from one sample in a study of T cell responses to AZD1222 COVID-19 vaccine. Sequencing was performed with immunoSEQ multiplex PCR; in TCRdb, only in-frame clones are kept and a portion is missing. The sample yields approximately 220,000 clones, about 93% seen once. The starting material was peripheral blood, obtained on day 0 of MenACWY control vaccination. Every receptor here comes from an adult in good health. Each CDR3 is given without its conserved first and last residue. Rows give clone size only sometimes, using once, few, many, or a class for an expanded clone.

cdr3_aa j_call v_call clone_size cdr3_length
ASRQPGENREQY TRBJ2-7 TRBV6-5 NA 12
ASSLNGQPEAF TRBJ1-1 TRBV7-9 NA 11
ASSQVSEQF TRBJ2-1 TRBV3-1/TRBV3-2 once 9
SVEDGVGRETQY TRBJ2-5 TRBV29-1 NA 12
ASSIGRGHVNTEAF TRBJ1-1 TRBV19 once 14
AGGRTSNQPQH TRBJ1-5 TRBV19 NA 11
ASSQGASGLVETQY TRBJ2-5 TRBV25-1 NA 14
ALRRGSLTDTQY TRBJ2-3 TRBV2 once 12
ASSYHVQGAGGYT TRBJ1-2 TRBV5-4 NA 13
ASSIHISKGSYNEQF TRBJ2-1 TRBV19 NA 15
ASSDGLAGTYNEQF TRBJ2-1 TRBV6-1 NA 14
ASSQDERNTQY TRBJ2-3 TRBV4-3 NA 11
ASSYSRGRNGYT TRBJ1-2 TRBV6-5 NA 12
ASGPGATNEKLF TRBJ1-4 TRBV12-5 NA 12
ASSIPRGYGYT TRBJ1-2 TRBV19 NA 11
AWGTGAYNQPQH TRBJ1-5 TRBV30 NA 12
ASSQDRDTEAF TRBJ1-1 TRBV4-3 NA 11